The 11 T cell receptor beta chains in this list originate from one sample, sequenced in a study of blood T cell repertoires in COVID-19. TCRdb keeps only in-frame clones here, not all; method: immunoSEQ multiplex PCR. The sample holds a few hundred thousand clones, around 83% seen once. The sequenced sample was peripheral blood. These receptors came from a woman aged 40 to 50 who had recovered from COVID-19.

The V call is TRBV30, the J call TRBJ1-4, with TRBD1 matching over 10 bases. The CDR3 spans 15 residues. With V trimmed by 2 bases and J by 10 bases, 10 bases remained unmatched. CDR1 is GTSNPN and CDR2 is SVGIG in the germline V gene (reference sequence). CDR3 in amino acids: CAWSTGTGEGGKLFF. CDR3 nucleotides: TGTGCCTGGAGTACCGGGACAGGGGAAGGTGGAAAACTGTTTTTT.

This chain joins TRBV9 and TRBJ2-1; 7 bases are a match to TRBD2. V was pared by 1 base and J by 7 bases, with 8 bases of the junction left unmatched. Germline assignment: CDR1 SGDLS and CDR2 YYNGEE. The CDR3 has 15 amino acids. As DNA, the CDR3 is TGTGCCAGCAGCGTATGGGGAGGGGTTACGAATGAGCAGTTCTTC. As protein: CASSVWGGVTNEQFF.

The chain employs TRBV18 and TRBJ2-7, with D unclear. The length of the CDR3 is 13 residues. V was pared by 1 base and J by 6 bases, with 10 bases between. CDR1 is KGHSH and CDR2 is LQKENI in the germline V gene. CDR3 residues: CASSPQTLIEQYF. CDR3 coding DNA: TGTGCCAGCTCACCACAGACATTAATCGAGCAGTACTTC.

The rearrangement links TRBV5-3 to TRBJ2-7, with no clear D. TRBV5-3 is an ORF; its function is uncertain. Trimming left V 0 bases short and J 0 bases short, with 13 bases between. The CDR3 loop spans 16 amino acids. The CDR3 DNA sequence: TGTGCCAGAAGCTTGGTTAGAGGCATCCACTCCTACGAGCAGTACTTC. It is translated as CARSLVRGIHSYEQYF.

V gene TRBV5-3 combines with J gene TRBJ1-5; D is unclear. TRBV5-3 qualifies as an ORF whose function is uncertain. Trimming removed 0 bases from V and 0 bases from J, with 7 bases in between. The CDR3 covers 15 residues. The CDR3 DNA is TGTGCCAGAAGCTTGGAACACCCTAGCAATCAGCCCCAGCATTTT. It codes for CARSLEHPSNQPQHF.

The chain is built from TRBV10-3 and TRBJ2-7; 9 bases line up with TRBD1. Germline V gene lookup returns CDR1 ENHRY and CDR2 SYGVKD. The CDR3 length is 15 residues. V shed 6 bases and J 1 base; nucleotides not matched to a gene: 7. In DNA form, the CDR3 reads TGTGCCATCAGCCCGGGACAGGGTAATTCCTACGAGCAGTACTTC. Its protein is CAISPGQGNSYEQYF.

V gene TRBV5-1 combines with J gene TRBJ2-3, with TRBD1 matching over 8 bases. Germline-derived CDR1 and CDR2 are SGHRS and YFSETQ. V was clipped by 4 bases and J by 2 bases; unmatched bases: 6. The CDR3 has 15 residues. The CDR3 sequence is CASSPTGVNTDTQYF. The CDR3 nucleotides are TGCGCCAGCAGCCCGACAGGGGTAAACACAGATACGCAGTATTTT.

V and J are TRBV19 and TRBJ1-2; tentatively, D is TRBD1 (6 bases). The CDR3 length is 15 residues. Trimming shortened V by 11 bases and J by 3 bases, and 22 bases separated the two germline ends. Germline CDR1 LNHDA, CDR2 SQIVND (reference sequence). The DNA for the CDR3 is TGTGCCTCAAGACGGGGGGCTTCTGTCTACTATGGCTACACCTTC. Its protein product is CASRRGASVYYGYTF.

The rearrangement uses TRBV28 and TRBJ1-5, with D tentatively TRBD1 (5 bases). This CDR3 region has 14 residues. CDR1 is MDHEN and CDR2 is SYDVKM in the germline V gene. V was pared by 10 bases and J by 0 bases, with 13 bases between. In DNA form, the CDR3 reads TGTGCCATACGTAGGGGTGGTAGCAATCAGCCCCAGCATTTT. This translates into CAIRRGGSNQPQHF.

CDR3 nucleotide sequence: TGCAGCGTATCTCGGACAGGGGGTACCGAAGCTTTCTTT. It yields the protein CSVSRTGGTEAFF. The J gene is TRBJ1-1, the V gene TRBV29-1; TRBD1 matches at 10 bases. The ends lost 6 bases at V and 8 bases at J; junction bases unmatched: 9. Germline V gene data show CDR1 as SQVTM and CDR2 as ANQGSEA. The CDR3 extends over 13 amino acids.

V gene TRBV14 combines with J gene TRBJ2-1; D is perhaps TRBD1 (5 bases). The germline V gene encodes CDR1 SGHDN and CDR2 FVKESK. Trimming removed 10 bases from V and 0 bases from J, with 19 bases in between. The CDR3 is 16 residues long. DNA of the CDR3: TGTGCCACCCTAGAGTGGGGTGGGGCCTCCTACAATGAGCAGTTCTTC. Protein product: CATLEWGGASYNEQFF. The variable domain in full, completed from reference TRBV14 and TRBJ2-1, reads EAGVTQFPSHSVIEKGQTVTLRCDPISGHDNLYWYRRVMGKEIKFLLHFVKESKQDESGMPNNRFLAERTGGTYSTLKVQPAELEDSGVYFCATLEWGGASYNEQFFGPGTRLTVL.